This T cell receptor beta chain was observed in a study of T cells after yellow fever vaccination. V shed 3 bases, J shed 1 base, and the junction held 11 bases outside the gene matches. Germline V gene lookup returns CDR1 SGHRS and CDR2 YFSETQ. The CDR3 loop spans 18 amino acids. Study-wide results and limits: A secondary response was less intense yet reached its peak sooner, at day 5 versus 15. Shared CD4/CD8 clonotypes were a small share, likely from convergent recombination.

Template-switching 5'RACE yielded the TCR cDNA; a universal primer site and UMIs were added in the process. TCRdb re-called the 5' RACE reads through MiXCR, storing one row per CDR3 protein. Of over 250,000 distinct CDR3 sequences detected, about 4% appear once; the ten largest clones hold around 23%. This clonotype was seen a few times. The antigen remains unidentified. The rearrangement joins TRBV5-1 to TRBJ2-3; the match to TRBD2 covers 10 bases. The material sequenced was PBMCs, taken 5 days after the yellow fever booster vaccination. This receptor was obtained from a man between 18 and 35 years old who received the YFV17D yellow fever vaccine. CDR3 coding DNA: TGCGCCAGCAGCTCCCTAGAGCGGGGGGGCCTGGGCACAGATACGCAGTATTTT. Translation: CASSSLERGGLGTDTQYF.